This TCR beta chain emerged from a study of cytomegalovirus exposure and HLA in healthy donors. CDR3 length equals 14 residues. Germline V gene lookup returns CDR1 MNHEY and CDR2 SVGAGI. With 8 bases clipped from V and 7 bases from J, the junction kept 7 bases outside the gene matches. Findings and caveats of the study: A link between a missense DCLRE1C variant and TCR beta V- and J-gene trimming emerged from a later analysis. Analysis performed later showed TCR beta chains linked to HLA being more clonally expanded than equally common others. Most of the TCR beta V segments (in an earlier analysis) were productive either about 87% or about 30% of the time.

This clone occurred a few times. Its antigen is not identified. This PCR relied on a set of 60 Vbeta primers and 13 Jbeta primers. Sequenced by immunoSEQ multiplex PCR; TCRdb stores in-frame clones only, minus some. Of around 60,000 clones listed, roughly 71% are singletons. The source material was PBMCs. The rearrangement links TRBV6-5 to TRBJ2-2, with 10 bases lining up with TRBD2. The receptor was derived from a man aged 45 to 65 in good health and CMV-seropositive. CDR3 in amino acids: CASWSSGSRGELFF. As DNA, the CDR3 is TGTGCCAGCTGGTCTAGCGGGAGCCGCGGGGAGCTGTTTTTT.